The 9 T cell receptor beta chains below come from one sample, sequenced in a study of T-cell memory formation after mild COVID-19. Using its own MiXCR run on the 5' RACE reads, TCRdb lists one record per CDR3 protein. The repertoire holds some 70,000 distinct CDR3 sequences, with over 15% as singletons. The sample comprised PBMCs or a T cell subset sorted from them (not recorded which). Receptor source: an adult woman who had mild COVID-19 (a few samples of this study predate the infection). Cell type and time point are not known.

This chain connects TRBV10-3 to TRBJ2-1, with D maybe TRBD1 (5 bases). The CDR3 has 15 residues. CDR1 ENHRY and CDR2 SYGVKD come from the germline V gene. V lost 2 bases and J 2 bases, leaving 10 bases between the germline ends. CDR3 region: CAISEDRGAYNEQFF. The CDR3 nucleotides are TGTGCCATCAGTGAGGATAGGGGTGCCTACAATGAGCAGTTCTTC.

This clonotype was observed once. The V call is TRBV6-6, the J call TRBJ2-7; maybe TRBD1 (6 bases). V lost 9 bases and J 0 bases, leaving 18 bases between the germline ends. CDR1 MNHNY and CDR2 SVGAGI come from the germline V gene (reference sequence). The length of the CDR3 is 15 residues. The DNA of the CDR3 is TGTGCCAGAACTCCTAGGACAGACAGCTCCTACGAGCAGTACTTC. It encodes CARTPRTDSSYEQYF.

The rearrangement links TRBV20-1 to TRBJ2-5; D is unclear. The V gene's germline CDR1 is DFQATT and CDR2 SNEGSKA (reference sequence). The CDR3 is 14 residues long. V shed 1 base and J shed 0 bases, with 9 bases lying between them. DNA for the CDR3: TGCAGTGCTAGAGCTGGGCAGTACCAAGAGACCCAGTACTTC. Amino acids: CSARAGQYQETQYF.

The gene calls are TRBV29-1 and TRBJ2-5, with D possibly called TRBD1 or TRBD2 (5 bases each). Germline CDR1 and CDR2: SQVTM and ANQGSEA. The CDR3 consists of 15 residues. V was shortened by 0 bases and J by 7 bases, with 18 bases between the two germline ends. The CDR3 bases are TGCAGCGTTGAAGATCAAGGGACCCCCTGGGTGACCCAGTACTTC. Translation gives CSVEDQGTPWVTQYF.

The chain couples TRBV7-9 to TRBJ2-3; D is ambiguous. From germline, CDR1 is SEHNR and CDR2 FQNEAQ (reference sequence). CDR3 size: 16 residues. V was shortened by 1 base and J by 5 bases, with 16 bases between the two germline ends. The CDR3 nucleotides are TGTGCCAGCAGCTTAGGGGTGGTGGCAGACGGAGATACGCAGTATTTT. Encoded protein: CASSLGVVADGDTQYF.

This clonotype was detected only a few times. This chain uses TRBV12-3 or TRBV12-4 with TRBJ2-6; TRBD2 might be the D (5 bases). The CDR3 runs 15 residues. Trimming cost V 4 bases and J 0 bases, with 7 bases left between them. CDR3 residues: CASSYEGSGANVLTF. CDR3 nucleotide sequence: TGTGCCAGCAGTTATGAGGGCTCTGGGGCCAACGTCCTGACTTTC.

V usage is TRBV11-2 and J usage is TRBJ2-1; D not resolved. CDR1 is SGHAT and CDR2 is FQNNGV in the germline V gene. CDR3 length: 13 residues. V was shortened by 4 bases and J by 8 bases, with 12 bases between the two germline ends. This CDR3 is CASSSFKSYEQFF. In DNA form, the CDR3 reads TGTGCCAGCAGCTCATTTAAATCCTATGAGCAGTTCTTC.

This chain uses TRBV6-5 with TRBJ2-1; weak D call: TRBD2 (6 bases). CDR1 is MNHEY, CDR2 SVGAGI, per germline. V shed 6 bases and J shed 10 bases, with 16 bases lying between them. There are 13 residues in the CDR3. CDR3: CASSPRLEWEQFF. CDR3 DNA sequence: TGTGCCAGCAGCCCCCGACTAGAGTGGGAGCAGTTCTTC.

The chain joins TRBV4-1 to TRBJ1-2; 7 positions match TRBD1. The CDR3 loop spans 14 amino acids. The junction had 1 base not matched to a gene; V was cut back by 1 base and J by 2 bases. Looked up from germline, CDR1 is MGHRA and CDR2 is YSYEKL. The CDR3 here is CASSQAGQNYGYTF. The DNA of the CDR3 is TGCGCCAGCAGCCAAGCGGGACAGAACTATGGCTACACCTTC.